This TCR beta chain was profiled in a study of T-cell memory formation after mild COVID-19. This CDR3 contains 15 residues. J was trimmed by 4 bases and V by 1 base; bases with no gene match: 5. Germline values: CDR1 LNHDA, CDR2 SQIVND (reference sequence). This clonotype turned up a few times. Each CDR3 protein gets one entry after TCRdb re-called the 5' RACE reads with MiXCR. This sample has fewer than 550,000 distinct CDR3 sequences; 20% occur once, and the top ten carry roughly 8%. Sequenced: PBMCs or a T cell subset sorted from them (not recorded which). This chain joins TRBV19 and TRBJ1-1; the match to TRBD1 covers 8 bases. This clonotype originated in an adult woman who had mild COVID-19 (a few samples of this study predate the infection). Cell type and time point are not known. CDR3 sequence reads: CASSIGTGWATEAFF. The CDR3 region has the DNA TGTGCCAGTAGTATAGGGACAGGGTGGGCCACTGAAGCTTTCTTT.